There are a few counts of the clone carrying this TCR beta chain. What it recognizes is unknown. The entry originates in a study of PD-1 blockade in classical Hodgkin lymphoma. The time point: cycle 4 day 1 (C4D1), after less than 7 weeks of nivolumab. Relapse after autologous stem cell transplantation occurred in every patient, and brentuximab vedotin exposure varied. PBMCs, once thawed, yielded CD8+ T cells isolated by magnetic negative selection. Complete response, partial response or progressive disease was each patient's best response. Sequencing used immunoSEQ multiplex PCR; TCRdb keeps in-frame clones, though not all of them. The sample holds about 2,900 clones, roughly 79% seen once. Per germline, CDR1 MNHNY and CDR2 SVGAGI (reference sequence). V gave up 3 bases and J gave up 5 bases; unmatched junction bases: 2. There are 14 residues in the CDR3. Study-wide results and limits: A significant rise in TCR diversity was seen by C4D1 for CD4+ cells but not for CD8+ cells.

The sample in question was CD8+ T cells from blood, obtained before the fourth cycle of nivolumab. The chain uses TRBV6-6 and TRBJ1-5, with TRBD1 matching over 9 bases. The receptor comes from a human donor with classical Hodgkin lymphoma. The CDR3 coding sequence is TGTGCCAGCAGTTATTGGGACAGGGATCAGCCCCAGCATTTT. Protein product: CASSYWDRDQPQHF.